These T cell receptor beta chains were read from a single sample in a study of cytomegalovirus exposure and HLA in healthy donors. Some clones are missing from TCRdb's copy, which holds only in-frame ones; the method was immunoSEQ multiplex PCR. The sample contains roughly 120,000 clones, around 76% of which appear only once. The sequenced material came from PBMCs. All receptors derive from a man aged 50 to 59 in good health and CMV-seropositive. Both conserved end residues are part of each CDR3. A D gene is named only where the DNA matches it firmly. Clone size, where shown, is once, few, many, or a class for clones that have expanded.

CDR3 protein,CDR3 DNA,D gene,J gene,V gene,clone size
CASSLLARDTQYF,TGTGCCAGCAGTCTCTTAGCGAGGGATACGCAGTATTTT,.,TRBJ2-3,TRBV10-1,few
CASSPSGTGGVGTNEQFF,TGTGCCAGCTCACCATCGGGGACAGGGGGAGTAGGGACTAATGAGCAGTTCTTC,TRBD1,TRBJ2-1,TRBV18,.
CASSRSRGNTIYF,TGTGCCAGCAGTCGTTCTAGGGGAAACACCATATATTTT,.,TRBJ1-3,TRBV6-5,once
CASSRSGQGGSPLHF,TGTGCCAGCAGCCGATCCGGGCAGGGAGGTTCACCCCTCCACTTT,.,TRBJ1-6,TRBV7-2,.
CASSEDNSGNTIYF,TGTGCCAGCAGTGAAGACAACTCTGGAAACACCATATATTTT,.,TRBJ1-3,TRBV25-1,.
CASSYGTSGTYEQYF,TGTGCCAGCAGTTACGGGACTAGCGGGACGTACGAGCAGTACTTC,TRBD2,TRBJ2-7,TRBV6-5,.
CASSMDRGYEQYF,TGTGCCAGTAGTATGGACAGGGGCTACGAGCAGTACTTC,TRBD1,TRBJ2-7,TRBV19,.
CASSQAPQGTGYNEQFF,TGCGCCAGCAGCCAAGCTCCGCAAGGGACAGGGTACAATGAGCAGTTCTTC,TRBD1,TRBJ2-1,TRBV4-3,.
CASSLAGTGAGANVLTF,TGTGCCAGCAGTTTAGCCGGGACAGGGGCTGGGGCCAACGTCCTGACTTTC,TRBD1,TRBJ2-6,TRBV27,.
CASSGDRGPENTGELFF,TGCGCCAGCTCGGGGGACCGAGGACCGGAGAACACCGGGGAGCTGTTTTTT,.,TRBJ2-2,TRBV10-1,.
CATSRAGGNTEAFF,TGTGCCACCAGCAGAGCTGGCGGGAACACTGAAGCTTTCTTT,.,TRBJ1-1,TRBV15,.
CASSTGTNTGELFF,TGTGCCAGCAGTACAGGGACGAACACCGGGGAGCTGTTTTTT,.,TRBJ2-2,TRBV6-1,.
CSVVGPRQGFYEQYF,TGCAGCGTTGTAGGTCCGAGACAGGGGTTTTACGAGCAGTACTTC,TRBD1,TRBJ2-7,TRBV29-1,.
CASSLAESYEQYF,TGCGCCAGCAGCCTAGCGGAGTCCTACGAGCAGTACTTC,.,TRBJ2-7,TRBV4-3,.
CASSSSGDTGELFF,TGTGCCAGCAGCTCTAGCGGGGATACCGGGGAGCTGTTTTTT,TRBD2,TRBJ2-2,TRBV5-4,.
CASRDRGIRYTF,TGTGCCAGCAGGGACAGGGGGATACGCTACACCTTC,TRBD1,TRBJ1-2,TRBV2,few
CASSTGQGHNQPQHF,TGTGCCAGCAGTACGGGACAGGGTCACAATCAGCCCCAGCATTTT,TRBD1,TRBJ1-5,TRBV6-6,few
CASSLYLGPQYEQFF,TGTGCCAGCAGCTTGTACCTAGGCCCTCAATATGAGCAGTTCTTC,.,TRBJ2-1,TRBV5-6,.
CASSELGEQYF,TGTGCCAGCAGTGAGTTGGGCGAGCAGTACTTC,.,TRBJ2-7,TRBV2,once
CASSHRQVNTGELFF,TGCGCCAGCAGCCATCGACAGGTGAACACCGGGGAGCTGTTTTTT,.,TRBJ2-2,TRBV4-3,.
CAISELLTYEQYF,TGTGCCATCAGTGAGTTACTTACCTACGAGCAGTACTTC,.,TRBJ2-7,TRBV10-3,.
CASSLGLAGASSYNEQFF,TGTGCCAGCAGCTTGGGACTAGCGGGGGCGAGCTCCTACAATGAGCAGTTCTTC,TRBD2,TRBJ2-1,TRBV7-8,.
CSVHLAGGGSTGELFF,TGCAGCGTCCACCTAGCGGGAGGGGGGTCCACCGGGGAGCTGTTTTTT,TRBD2,TRBJ2-2,TRBV29-1,.
CASSSISGSAVQPQHF,TGTGCCAGCAGCTCGATCTCGGGGAGTGCGGTTCAGCCCCAGCATTTT,.,TRBJ1-5,TRBV5-5,.
CASSSPGGLSYNEQFF,TGTGCCAGCAGTTCCCCCGGGGGTCTCTCCTACAATGAGCAGTTCTTC,.,TRBJ2-1,TRBV28,.
CASSALGGRKGGELFF,TGTGCCAGCAGTGCTCTGGGCGGGAGGAAGGGCGGGGAGCTGTTTTTT,TRBD2,TRBJ2-2,TRBV6-6,few
CASSANLAGGSSYEQYF,TGTGCCAGTAGTGCCAACTTAGCGGGAGGGAGCTCCTACGAGCAGTACTTC,TRBD2,TRBJ2-7,TRBV19,once
CASSLWPPGNSNQPQHF,TGCGCCAGCAGCTTGTGGCCGCCAGGTAATAGCAATCAGCCCCAGCATTTT,.,TRBJ1-5,TRBV5-1,.
CASSQIISAARVRGLHGYTF,TGTGCCAGCAGCCAAATTATATCGGCAGCCCGTGTCAGGGGGCTGCATGGCTACACCTTC,TRBD1,TRBJ1-2,TRBV7-7,.
CASSFTSGRTYNEQFF,TGCGCCAGTAGCTTTACTAGCGGGAGGACCTACAATGAGCAGTTCTTC,TRBD2,TRBJ2-1,TRBV5-1,.
CASSPWTGEHNEQFF,TGTGCCAGCAGCCCATGGACAGGGGAGCACAATGAGCAGTTCTTC,TRBD1,TRBJ2-1,TRBV7-2,.
CASSTTSGGSREQFF,TGTGCCAGCAGCACGACTAGCGGGGGGTCCCGCGAGCAGTTCTTC,TRBD2,TRBJ2-1,TRBV7-7,.
CASSQVEQGWETQYF,TGCGCCAGCAGCCAAGTAGAACAGGGTTGGGAGACCCAGTACTTC,.,TRBJ2-5,TRBV4-1,.
CASSPLGQNEKLFF,TGCGCCAGCAGCCCCCTGGGACAGAATGAAAAACTGTTTTTT,TRBD1,TRBJ1-4,TRBV5-1,.
CASSAGQVNEQFF,TGTGCCAGCAGTGCTGGACAGGTAAATGAGCAGTTCTTC,TRBD1,TRBJ2-1,TRBV2,.
CASSPRGQYNEQFF,TGTGCCAGCAGCCCCCGGGGACAATACAATGAGCAGTTCTTC,.,TRBJ2-1,TRBV7-2,.
CASSQEGRNTEAFF,TGCGCCAGCAGCCAAGAGGGGAGGAACACTGAAGCTTTCTTT,.,TRBJ1-1,TRBV4-3,.
CASSGGEYTEAFF,TGTGCCAGCTCAGGAGGCGAATACACTGAAGCTTTCTTT,.,TRBJ1-1,TRBV18,.
CASSLGQGSNQPQHF,TGCGCCAGCAGCCTAGGACAGGGTAGCAATCAGCCCCAGCATTTT,TRBD1,TRBJ1-5,TRBV5-1,.
CASSPRTGVDNEQFF,TGTGCCAGCAGCCCGCGGACAGGGGTAGACAATGAGCAGTTCTTC,TRBD1,TRBJ2-1,TRBV11-3,once